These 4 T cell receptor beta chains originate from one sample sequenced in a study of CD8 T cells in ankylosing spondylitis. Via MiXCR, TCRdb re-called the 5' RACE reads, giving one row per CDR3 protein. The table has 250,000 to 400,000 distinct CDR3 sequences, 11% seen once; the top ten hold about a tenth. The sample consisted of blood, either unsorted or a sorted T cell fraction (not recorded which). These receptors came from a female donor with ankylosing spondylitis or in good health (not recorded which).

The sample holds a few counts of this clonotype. Here the CDR3 reads CASSLTGRDGYTF. The CDR3 region has the DNA TGTGCCAGCAGCCTAACAGGGCGGGATGGCTACACCTTC. The chain joins TRBV27 to TRBJ1-2, with a tentative D call TRBD1 (6 bases). This CDR3 region has 13 residues. Germline lookup yields CDR1 MNHEY and CDR2 SMNVEV (reference sequence). Trimming took off 6 bases at V and 6 bases at J, with 14 bases between the two ends.

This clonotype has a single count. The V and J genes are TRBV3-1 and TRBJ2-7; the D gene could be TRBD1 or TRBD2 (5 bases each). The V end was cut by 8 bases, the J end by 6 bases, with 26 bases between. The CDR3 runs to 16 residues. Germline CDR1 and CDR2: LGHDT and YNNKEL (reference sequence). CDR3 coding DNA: TGTGCCAGCGGCCCGCGAGGGGTAGCGAGAAGCGGCGAGCAGTACTTC. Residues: CASGPRGVARSGEQYF.

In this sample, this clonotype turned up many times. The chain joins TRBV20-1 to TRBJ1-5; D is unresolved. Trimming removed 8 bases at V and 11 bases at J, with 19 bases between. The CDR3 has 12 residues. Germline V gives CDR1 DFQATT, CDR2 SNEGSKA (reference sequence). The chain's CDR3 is CSIGPIKLAQHF. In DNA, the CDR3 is TGCAGTATCGGCCCAATAAAGTTGGCCCAGCATTTT.

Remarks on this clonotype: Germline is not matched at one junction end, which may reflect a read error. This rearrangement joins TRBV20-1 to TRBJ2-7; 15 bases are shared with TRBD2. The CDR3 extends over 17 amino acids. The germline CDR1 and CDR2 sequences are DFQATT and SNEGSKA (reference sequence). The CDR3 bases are TGCTGTGCTATCTCCGGGACTAGCGGGGGGAGCTCCTACGAGCAGTACTTC. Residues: CCAISGTSGGSSYEQYF.